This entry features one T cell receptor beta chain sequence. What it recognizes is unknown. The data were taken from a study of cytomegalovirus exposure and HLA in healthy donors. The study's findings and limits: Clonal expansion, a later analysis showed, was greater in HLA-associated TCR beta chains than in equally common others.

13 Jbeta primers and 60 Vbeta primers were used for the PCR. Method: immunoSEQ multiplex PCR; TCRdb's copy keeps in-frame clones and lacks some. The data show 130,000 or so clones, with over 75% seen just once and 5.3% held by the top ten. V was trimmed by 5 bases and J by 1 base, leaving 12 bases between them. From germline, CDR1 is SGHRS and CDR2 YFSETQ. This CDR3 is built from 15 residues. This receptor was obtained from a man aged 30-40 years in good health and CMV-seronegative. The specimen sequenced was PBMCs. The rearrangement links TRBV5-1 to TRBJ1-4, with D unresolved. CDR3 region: CASRGRPRTNEKLFF. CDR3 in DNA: TGCGCCAGCAGGGGGAGACCTCGAACTAATGAAAAACTGTTTTTT.